This paragraph reports one T cell receptor (beta chain). Its antigen is as yet unknown. Lacking the conserved final phenylalanine or tryptophan, this CDR3 likely reflects a read error. The limits of the CDR3 on the DNA are not certain, so only TCRdb's listed CDR3 is given. This sample is part of a study of Graves' ophthalmopathy and Graves' hyperthyroidism. Amplifying from RNA transcripts, the study obtained TCR beta CDR3 regions. Investigators did first-round RT-PCR with HTBI primers, then second-round multiplex PCR. MiXCR, applied by TCRdb to the multiplex PCR reads, yields one record per CDR3 protein. The repertoire includes about 39,000 distinct CDR3 sequences, about half of them detected once, and about 25% sits in the top ten. Notes on the study in general: Blood also carried most expanded thyroid clonotypes exceeding 0.001 frequency.

Over 18 months of follow-up, stable hyperthyroidism required that no ophthalmopathy appear. Only newly diagnosed hyperthyroidism patients aged 18 to 65, with under 2 months' duration, were enrolled. This receptor was taken from an adult woman with stable Graves' hyperthyroidism. What was sequenced was peripheral blood.

The CDR3 reads CSARPGLAG. V gene TRBV20-1 combines with J gene TRBJ2-7; the table's D call, TRBD2, was not checked against the DNA. From its first to its last residue, the CDR3 has 9 amino acids. Per germline, CDR1 DFQATT and CDR2 SNEGSKA (reference sequence).